The 25 T cell receptor beta chains listed next were all sequenced from one sample in a study of cytomegalovirus exposure and HLA in healthy donors. In the PCR, 60 Vbeta and 13 Jbeta primers were used. The table came from immunoSEQ multiplex PCR; TCRdb's copy has only in-frame clones and leaves some out. The sample shows around 100,000 clones, about 80% of them seen only once. Sequenced input: PBMCs. Receptors were obtained from a woman aged 25 to 39 in good health and CMV-seropositive.

The chain has TRBV19 and TRBJ2-3; 10 bases align to TRBD2. In germline, CDR1 is LNHDA, CDR2 SQIVND (reference sequence). The CDR3 is 16 residues long. V dropped 5 bases and J dropped 2; count of bases not matched to a gene: 7. In nucleotides, the CDR3 is TGTGCCAGTAGTGGGGGGACTAGCGATTACACAGATACGCAGTATTTT. Protein: CASSGGTSDYTDTQYF.

The chain joins TRBV30 to TRBJ2-2, with 16 bases that match TRBD2. This CDR3 has 18 residues. Germline V lookup: CDR1 GTSNPN, CDR2 SVGIG (reference sequence). The junction had 6 bases not matched to a gene; V was cut back by 1 base and J by 4 bases. The CDR3 loop is CAWSAGTSGGARTGELFF. CDR3 nucleotide sequence: TGTGCCTGGAGTGCCGGGACTAGCGGGGGGGCCCGCACCGGGGAGCTGTTTTTT.

The chain joins TRBV2 to TRBJ2-2, with 7 bases fitting TRBD1. V gave up 8 bases and J gave up 17 bases; unmatched junction bases: 14. This CDR3 contains 12 residues. The germline V gene encodes CDR1 SNHLY and CDR2 FYNNEI. The CDR3 region has the DNA TGTGCCAGCGGAACCCGTGACAGGGCTATATTTTTT. Amino acid sequence: CASGTRDRAIFF.

This chain uses TRBV27 with TRBJ2-5; 14 bases line up with TRBD2. The CDR3 runs to 18 residues. J gave up 5 bases and V 5 bases, and 13 bases lay outside the gene matches. From germline, CDR1 is MNHEY and CDR2 SMNVEV (reference sequence). The CDR3 DNA sequence: TGTGCCAGCAGTGCAGGACTAGCGGGGGGCAAAAGAGCGGAGACCCAGTACTTC. Its translation is CASSAGLAGGKRAETQYF.

V gene TRBV2 combines with J gene TRBJ2-5, with 8 nucleotides matching TRBD2. Per the germline V gene, CDR1 is SNHLY and CDR2 is FYNNEI. The CDR3 contains 15 residues. V was clipped by 3 bases and J by 2 bases; unmatched bases: 5. CDR3 DNA sequence: TGTGCCAGCAGTGATCTAGCGGGCTCGCAAGAGACCCAGTACTTC. Protein product: CASSDLAGSQETQYF.

The genes are TRBV6-1 and TRBJ1-5; possibly TRBD1 for D (6 bases). This CDR3 has 13 amino acids. Germline V CDR1 and CDR2: MNHNS, SASEGT. Trimming removed 8 bases at V and 1 base at J, with 9 bases between. CDR3 DNA sequence: TGTGCCAGCCGGGGGGCGAGCAATCAGCCCCAGCATTTT. This translates into CASRGASNQPQHF.

This chain uses TRBV5-1 with TRBJ2-1; D is uncertain. V lost 0 bases and J lost 7, with 8 bases in between. The CDR3 length is 13 residues. CDR1 and CDR2 (germline): SGHRS, YFSETQ. CDR3 residues: CASSLDQTNEQFF. For the CDR3, the DNA is TGCGCCAGCAGCTTGGACCAAACTAATGAGCAGTTCTTC.

The DNA for the CDR3 is TGTGCCAGTAGTATCCCCGGGACTCCCTTGGGGGAGCTGTTTTTT. Its protein product is CASSIPGTPLGELFF. This rearrangement joins TRBV19 to TRBJ2-2, with a weak D call TRBD2 (6 bases). Germline V gene data show CDR1 as LNHDA and CDR2 as SQIVND (reference sequence). V was pared by 3 bases and J by 8 bases, with 16 bases between. The CDR3 spans 15 residues.

The chain carries TRBV19 and TRBJ2-1, with 10 bases lining up with TRBD2. V lost 6 bases, J lost 4 bases, and 9 bases stayed unmatched. Germline V lookup: CDR1 LNHDA, CDR2 SQIVND (reference sequence). CDR3 size: 16 residues. The CDR3 loop reads CASRLAGVGGYNEQFF. The CDR3 nucleotides read TGTGCCAGTAGGCTAGCGGGAGTCGGAGGATACAATGAGCAGTTCTTC.

The V gene is TRBV11-3, the J gene TRBJ1-6; 10 bases are shared with TRBD1. Germline V gives CDR1 SGHNT, CDR2 YENEEA. This CDR3 spans 15 amino acids. Germline trimming cut 0 bases from V and 7 bases from J; bases unmatched to any gene: 0. This CDR3 is CASSLEGQGNSPLHF. The DNA for the CDR3 is TGTGCCAGCAGCTTAGAGGGACAGGGGAATTCACCCCTCCACTTT.

The chain combines TRBV7-2 with TRBJ1-5, with 8 bases matching TRBD1. In germline, CDR1 is SGHTA, CDR2 FQGNSA. The CDR3 is made up of 14 amino acids. Trimming removed 4 bases from V and 4 bases from J; junction bases left unmatched: 3. The CDR3 loop reads CASSSRQGNQPQHF. CDR3 sequence (DNA): TGTGCCAGCAGCTCCCGACAGGGGAATCAGCCCCAGCATTTT.

This chain links TRBV6-5 with TRBJ1-2; D is uncertain. Per germline, CDR1 MNHEY and CDR2 SVGAGI. This CDR3 region has 13 residues. V was trimmed by 5 bases and J by 5 bases, leaving 12 bases between them. The CDR3 here is CASSTETGYGYTF. The CDR3 DNA reads TGTGCCAGCAGTACAGAGACGGGATATGGCTACACCTTC.

The table lists this clone with a few counts. The CDR3 nucleotides are TGTGCCAGCAGTCCTTACAAGTGGAGCAATCAGCCCCAGCATTTT. It yields the protein CASSPYKWSNQPQHF. V gene TRBV28 combines with J gene TRBJ1-5; D not certain. The CDR3 length is 15 residues. Trimming stripped 5 bases from V and 1 base from J, with 12 bases between. Germline V lookup: CDR1 MDHEN, CDR2 SYDVKM.

The chain employs TRBV13 and TRBJ2-5, with D possibly TRBD2 on 6 matching bases. The last part of the DNA fits TRBJ2-7 better; the J call may be wrong. The CDR3 loop spans 16 amino acids. Germline lookup yields CDR1 PRHDT and CDR2 FYEKMQ (reference sequence). CDR3 sequence reads: CASSLKDAGSSYEQYF. In nucleotides, the CDR3 is TGTGCCAGCAGCTTAAAAGACGCGGGAAGCTCCTACGAGCAGTACTTC.

V gene TRBV19 combines with J gene TRBJ2-7; no firm D call. Trimming pared 5 bases from V and 5 bases from J, leaving 13 bases between. Germline loops: CDR1 LNHDA, CDR2 SQIVND (reference sequence). The CDR3 spans 13 residues. The CDR3 DNA sequence: TGTGCCAGTAGTTTCGTCTTCGAGCACGAGCAGTACTTC. Translation: CASSFVFEHEQYF. The full variable domain, in which reference TRBV19 and TRBJ2-7 provide the parts outside the CDR3, is DGGITQSPKYLFRKEGQNVTLSCEQNLNHDAMYWYRQDPGQGLRLIYYSQIVNDFQKGDIAEGYSVSREKKESFPLTVTSAQKNPTAFYLCASSFVFEHEQYFGPGTRLTVT.

This clone has a single count. The chain is built from TRBV5-1 and TRBJ2-5, with D perhaps matching TRBD1 (5 bases). The CDR3 runs 12 residues. The V gene's germline CDR1 is SGHRS and CDR2 YFSETQ. Trimming stripped 5 bases from V and 0 bases from J, with 5 bases between. The CDR3 DNA reads as TGCGCCAGCAGACAGGACCAAGAGACCCAGTACTTC. Protein sequence: CASRQDQETQYF.

Only a few counts were recorded for this clone. The CDR3 region has the DNA TGTGCCAGTAGTGGCGCGGGATTTGAGCAGTTCTTC. As protein: CASSGAGFEQFF. The chain is built from TRBV19 and TRBJ2-1, with a possible D match to TRBD2 (6 bases). Looked up from germline, CDR1 is LNHDA and CDR2 is SQIVND (reference sequence). The CDR3 loop spans 12 amino acids. V gave up 5 bases and J gave up 9 bases, with 11 bases separating them.

About this clone: This CDR3 is also generated by other DNA sequences in the sample. V and J are TRBV6-5 and TRBJ1-1; 7 bases are a match to TRBD1. The CDR3 length is 14 residues. Trimming removed 4 bases from V and 2 bases from J; junction bases left unmatched: 4. Germline V gene data show CDR1 as MNHEY and CDR2 as SVGAGI. CDR3 protein: CASSLRTGNTEAFF. The CDR3 DNA sequence: TGTGCCAGCAGTTTAAGGACAGGAAACACTGAAGCTTTCTTT.

The rearrangement joins TRBV27 to TRBJ1-1; D gene ambiguous. CDR3 size: 14 residues. The ends were cut back, 3 bases at V and 4 bases at J, with 12 bases in the middle. The germline V gene encodes CDR1 MNHEY and CDR2 SMNVEV (reference sequence). The CDR3 spells CASSLYRRGTEAFF. CDR3 nucleotides: TGTGCCAGCAGTTTGTATAGACGGGGCACTGAAGCTTTCTTT.

The chain links TRBV29-1 to TRBJ2-7; TRBD2 might be the D (6 bases). CDR3 length equals 14 residues. Trimming pared 1 base from V and 0 bases from J, leaving 10 bases between. Germline CDR1 is SQVTM and CDR2 is ANQGSEA. The CDR3 loop is CSVEGLADSYEQYF. CDR3 sequence (DNA): TGCAGCGTTGAAGGGTTAGCGGACTCCTACGAGCAGTACTTC.

The rearrangement links TRBV7-3 to TRBJ2-5, with TRBD1 matching 12 bases. This CDR3 is built from 14 residues. Trimming took 4 bases from V and 11 from J; bases not matched to a gene: 8. Per germline, CDR1 SGHTA and CDR2 FQGTGA. The CDR3 loop is CASSSVGQGATQYF. The CDR3 coding sequence is TGTGCCAGCAGCTCCGTGGGACAGGGGGCGACGCAGTACTTC. Full variable domain (rest looked up from reference TRBV7-3 and TRBJ2-5): GAGVSQTPSNKVTEKGKYVELRCDPISGHTALYWYRQSLGQGPEFLIYFQGTGAADDSGLPNDRFFAVRPEGSVSTLKIQRTERGDSAVYLCASSSVGQGATQYFGPGTRLLVL.

The genes are TRBV19 and TRBJ1-2, with TRBD1 matching over 8 bases. J gave up 0 bases and V 3 bases, and 6 bases lay outside the gene matches. This CDR3 has 16 residues. The germline gives CDR1 LNHDA, CDR2 SQIVND (reference sequence). The CDR3 is CASSIRTGSSNYGYTF. The CDR3, as DNA: TGTGCCAGTAGTATCCGGACAGGGTCCTCTAACTATGGCTACACCTTC.

The chain couples TRBV5-4 to TRBJ2-1; D gene uncertain. The CDR3 totals 15 residues. V dropped 0 bases and J dropped 3 bases, with 10 bases sitting between them. Germline lookup yields CDR1 SGHNT and CDR2 YYREEE (reference sequence). The CDR3 DNA reads TGTGCCAGCAGCTTGGAACCTATTCTCTACAATGAGCAGTTCTTC. Amino acid sequence: CASSLEPILYNEQFF.

This chain connects TRBV7-2 to TRBJ1-1; perhaps TRBD1 as D (5 bases). V gave up 5 bases and J gave up 5 bases, with 15 bases separating them. CDR1 and CDR2 (germline): SGHTA, FQGNSA. The CDR3 spans 14 residues. The CDR3, as DNA: TGTGCCAGCAGCCGCGCGCAGGGCCTTACTGAAGCTTTCTTT. This sequence encodes CASSRAQGLTEAFF.

This sequence joins TRBV6-5 and TRBJ2-1; 12 nucleotides agree with TRBD2. Trimming at V came to 6 bases and at J to 4 bases, leaving 4 bases not matched to a gene. This CDR3 spans 15 amino acids. The germline V gene has CDR1 MNHEY and CDR2 SVGAGI. Here the CDR3 reads CASSLGLAGYNEQFF. In DNA, the CDR3 is TGTGCCAGCAGCTTGGGACTAGCGGGTTACAATGAGCAGTTCTTC.